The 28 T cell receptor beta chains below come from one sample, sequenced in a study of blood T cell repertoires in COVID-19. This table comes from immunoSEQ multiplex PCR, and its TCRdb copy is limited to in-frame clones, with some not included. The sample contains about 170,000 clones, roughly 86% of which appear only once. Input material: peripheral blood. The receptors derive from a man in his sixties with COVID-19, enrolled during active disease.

CDR3 loop: CASSYERDNEQFF. CDR3 sequence (DNA): TGTGCCAGCAGTTATGAGCGGGACAATGAGCAGTTCTTC. V is TRBV6-5 and J is TRBJ2-1; tentatively, D is TRBD2 (6 bases). Germline CDR1 MNHEY, CDR2 SVGAGI. The CDR3 covers 13 residues. Trimming shortened V by 3 bases and J by 5 bases, and 8 bases separated the two germline ends.

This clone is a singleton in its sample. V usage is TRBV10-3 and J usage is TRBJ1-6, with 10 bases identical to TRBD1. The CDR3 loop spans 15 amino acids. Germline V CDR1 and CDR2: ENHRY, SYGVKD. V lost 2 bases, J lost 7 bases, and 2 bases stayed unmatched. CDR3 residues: CAISEGDRGNSPLHF. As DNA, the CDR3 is TGTGCCATCAGTGAGGGGGACAGGGGCAATTCACCCCTCCACTTT.

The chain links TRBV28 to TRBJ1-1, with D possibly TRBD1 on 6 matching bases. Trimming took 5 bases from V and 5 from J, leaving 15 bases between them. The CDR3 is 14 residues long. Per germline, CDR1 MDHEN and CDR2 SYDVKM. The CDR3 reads CASSKSGARTEAFF. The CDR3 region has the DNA TGTGCCAGCAGTAAATCAGGGGCGCGGACTGAAGCTTTCTTT.

CDR3 loop: CASSPRLALETQYF. CDR3 bases: TGTGCCAGCTCACCACGACTAGCGCTGGAGACCCAGTACTTC. V gene TRBV18 combines with J gene TRBJ2-5, with TRBD2 matching over 8 bases. V shed 1 base and J 5 bases; nucleotides not matched to a gene: 3. The CDR3 contains 14 residues. Germline-derived CDR1 and CDR2 are KGHSH and LQKENI.

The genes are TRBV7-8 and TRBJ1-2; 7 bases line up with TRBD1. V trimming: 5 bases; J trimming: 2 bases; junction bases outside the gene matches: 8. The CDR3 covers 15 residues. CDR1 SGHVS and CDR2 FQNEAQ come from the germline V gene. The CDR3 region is CASSPDRARNYGYTF. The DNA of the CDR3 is TGTGCCAGCAGCCCCGACAGGGCGCGCAACTATGGCTACACCTTC.

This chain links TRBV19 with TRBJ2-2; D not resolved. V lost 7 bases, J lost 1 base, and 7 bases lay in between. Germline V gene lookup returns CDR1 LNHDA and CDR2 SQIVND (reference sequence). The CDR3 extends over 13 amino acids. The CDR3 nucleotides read TGTGCCAGTACTGCAGGGAACACCGGGGAGCTGTTTTTT. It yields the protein CASTAGNTGELFF.

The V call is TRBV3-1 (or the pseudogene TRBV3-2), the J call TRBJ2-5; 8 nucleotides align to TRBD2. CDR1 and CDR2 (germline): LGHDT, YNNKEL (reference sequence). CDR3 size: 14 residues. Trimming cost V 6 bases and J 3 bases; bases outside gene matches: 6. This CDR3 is CASSRSGIEETQYF. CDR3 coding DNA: TGTGCCAGCAGTCGTAGCGGGATCGAAGAGACCCAGTACTTC.

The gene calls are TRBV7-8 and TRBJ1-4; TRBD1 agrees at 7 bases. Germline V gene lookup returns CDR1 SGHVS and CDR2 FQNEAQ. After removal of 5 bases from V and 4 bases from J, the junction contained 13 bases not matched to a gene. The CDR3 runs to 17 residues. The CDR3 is CASSLKAGQRYNEKLFF. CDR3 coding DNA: TGTGCCAGCAGCCTAAAGGCGGGACAGAGATATAATGAAAAACTGTTTTTT.

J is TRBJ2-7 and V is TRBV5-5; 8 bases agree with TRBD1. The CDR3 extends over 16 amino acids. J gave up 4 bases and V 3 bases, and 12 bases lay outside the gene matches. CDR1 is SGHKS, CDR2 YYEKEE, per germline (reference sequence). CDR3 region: CASSWRTGLLEYEQYF. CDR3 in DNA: TGTGCCAGCAGCTGGAGGACAGGGCTACTAGAATACGAGCAGTACTTC.

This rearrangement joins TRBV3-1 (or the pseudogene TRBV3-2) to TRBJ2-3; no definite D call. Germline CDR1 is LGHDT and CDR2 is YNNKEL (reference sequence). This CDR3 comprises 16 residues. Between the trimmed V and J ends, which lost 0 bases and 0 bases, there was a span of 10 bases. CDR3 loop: CASSQEGGTSTDTQYF. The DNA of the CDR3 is TGTGCCAGCAGCCAAGAAGGCGGAACTAGCACAGATACGCAGTATTTT.

CDR3 in DNA: TGTGCCAGCAGTTACCCCACCGCAGGGGGCGTCTACGAGCAGTACTTC. This gives the protein CASSYPTAGGVYEQYF. This chain joins TRBV6-5 and TRBJ2-7; the match to TRBD1 covers 8 bases. J gave up 3 bases and V 2 bases, and 9 bases lay outside the gene matches. Germline CDR1 reads MNHEY; CDR2 reads SVGAGI. This CDR3 region has 16 residues.

The CDR3 DNA reads TGTGCCTGGAGGGAACAGACTATCACTGAAGCTTTCTTT. Translation: CAWREQTITEAFF. The chain combines TRBV30 with TRBJ1-1; D remains unclear. V lost 3 bases and J 4 bases, leaving 12 bases between the germline ends. This CDR3 spans 13 amino acids. CDR1 is GTSNPN, CDR2 SVGIG, per germline (reference sequence).

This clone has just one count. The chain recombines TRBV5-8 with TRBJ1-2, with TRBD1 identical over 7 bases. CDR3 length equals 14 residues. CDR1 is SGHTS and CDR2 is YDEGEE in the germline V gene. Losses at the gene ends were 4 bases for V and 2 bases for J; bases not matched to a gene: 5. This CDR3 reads CASSPRGANYGYTF. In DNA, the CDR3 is TGTGCCAGCAGCCCCAGGGGGGCAAACTATGGCTACACCTTC.

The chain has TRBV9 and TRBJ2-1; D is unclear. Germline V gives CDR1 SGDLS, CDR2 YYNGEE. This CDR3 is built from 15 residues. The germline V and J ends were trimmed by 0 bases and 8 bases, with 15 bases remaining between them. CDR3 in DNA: TGTGCCAGCAGCGTAGAGCAGGCCTGGATGGATGAGCAGTTCTTC. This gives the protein CASSVEQAWMDEQFF. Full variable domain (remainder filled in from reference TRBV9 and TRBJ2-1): DSGVTQTPKHLITATGQRVTLRCSPRSGDLSVYWYQQSLDQGLQFLIQYYNGEERAKGNILERFSAQQFPDLHSELNLSSLELGDSALYFCASSVEQAWMDEQFFGPGTRLTVL.

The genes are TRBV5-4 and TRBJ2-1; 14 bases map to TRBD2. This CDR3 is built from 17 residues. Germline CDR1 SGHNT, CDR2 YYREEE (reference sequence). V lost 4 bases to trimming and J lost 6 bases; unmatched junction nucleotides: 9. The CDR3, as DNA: TGTGCCAGCAGCCCCCCCGTTGGGACTAGCGGGGGCAATGAGCAGTTCTTC. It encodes CASSPPVGTSGGNEQFF.

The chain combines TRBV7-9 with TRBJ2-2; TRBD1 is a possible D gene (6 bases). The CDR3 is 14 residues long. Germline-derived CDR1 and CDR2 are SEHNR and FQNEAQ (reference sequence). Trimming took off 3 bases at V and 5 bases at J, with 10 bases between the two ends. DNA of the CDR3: TGTGCCAGCAGCTTCGGGACAAGGACCGGGGAGCTGTTTTTT. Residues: CASSFGTRTGELFF.

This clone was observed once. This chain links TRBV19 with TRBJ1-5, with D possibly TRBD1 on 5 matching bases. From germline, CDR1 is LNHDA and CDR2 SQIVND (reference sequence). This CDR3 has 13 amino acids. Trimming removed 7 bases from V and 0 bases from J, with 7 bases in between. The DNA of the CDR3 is TGTGCCAGTACGACAGTTAGCAATCAGCCCCAGCATTTT. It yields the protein CASTTVSNQPQHF.

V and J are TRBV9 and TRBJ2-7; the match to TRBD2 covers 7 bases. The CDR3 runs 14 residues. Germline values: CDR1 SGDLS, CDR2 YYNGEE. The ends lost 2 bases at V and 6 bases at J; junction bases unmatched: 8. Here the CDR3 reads CASSVRDYRGEQYF. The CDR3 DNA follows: TGTGCCAGCAGCGTCCGGGACTACCGGGGCGAGCAGTACTTC.

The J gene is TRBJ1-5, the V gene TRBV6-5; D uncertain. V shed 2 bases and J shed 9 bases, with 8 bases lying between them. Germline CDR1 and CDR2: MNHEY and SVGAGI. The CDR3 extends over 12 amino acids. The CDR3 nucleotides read TGTGCCAGCAGTTACGAAGGAGGGCCCCAGCATTTT. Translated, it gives CASSYEGGPQHF.

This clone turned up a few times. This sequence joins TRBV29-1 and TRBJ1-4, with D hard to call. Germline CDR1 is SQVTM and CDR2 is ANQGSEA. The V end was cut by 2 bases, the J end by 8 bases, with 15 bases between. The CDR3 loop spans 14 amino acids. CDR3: CSVEIVQAGEKLFF. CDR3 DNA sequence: TGCAGCGTTGAAATAGTGCAGGCAGGAGAAAAACTGTTTTTT. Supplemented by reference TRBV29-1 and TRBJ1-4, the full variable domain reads SAVISQKPSRDICQRGTSLTIQCQVDSQVTMMFWYRQQPGQSLTLIATANQGSEATYESGFVIDKFPISRPNLTFSTLTVSNMSPEDSSIYLCSVEIVQAGEKLFFGSGTQLSVL.

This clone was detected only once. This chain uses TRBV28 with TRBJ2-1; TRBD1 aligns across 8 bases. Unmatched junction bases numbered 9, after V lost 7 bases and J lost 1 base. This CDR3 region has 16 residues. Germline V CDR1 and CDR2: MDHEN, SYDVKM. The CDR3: CASTGQGELSYNEQFF. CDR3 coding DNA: TGTGCCAGCACAGGACAGGGCGAATTATCCTACAATGAGCAGTTCTTC. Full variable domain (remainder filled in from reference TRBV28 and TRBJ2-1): DVKVTQSSRYLVKRTGEKVFLECVQDMDHENMFWYRQDPGLGLRLIYFSYDVKMKEKGDIPEGYSVSREKKERFSLILESASTNQTSMYLCASTGQGELSYNEQFFGPGTRLTVL.

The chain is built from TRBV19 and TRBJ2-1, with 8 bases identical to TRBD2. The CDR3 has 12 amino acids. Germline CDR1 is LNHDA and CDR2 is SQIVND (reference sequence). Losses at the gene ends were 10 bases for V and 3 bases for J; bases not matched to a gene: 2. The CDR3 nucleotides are TGTGCCATGACTAGCGACTACAATGAGCAGTTCTTC. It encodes CAMTSDYNEQFF.

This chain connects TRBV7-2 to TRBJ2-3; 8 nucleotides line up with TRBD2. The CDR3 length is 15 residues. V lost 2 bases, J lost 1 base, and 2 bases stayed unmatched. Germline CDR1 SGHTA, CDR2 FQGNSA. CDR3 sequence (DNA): TGTGCCAGCAGCTTACCAGCGGGAGGCACAGATACGCAGTATTTT. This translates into CASSLPAGGTDTQYF.

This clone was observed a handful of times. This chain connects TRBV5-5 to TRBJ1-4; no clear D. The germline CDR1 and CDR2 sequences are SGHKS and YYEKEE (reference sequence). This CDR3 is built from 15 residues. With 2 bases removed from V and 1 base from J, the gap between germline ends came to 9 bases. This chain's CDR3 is CASSLPTGTNEKLFF. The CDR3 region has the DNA TGTGCCAGCAGCTTACCGACGGGAACTAATGAAAAACTGTTTTTT.

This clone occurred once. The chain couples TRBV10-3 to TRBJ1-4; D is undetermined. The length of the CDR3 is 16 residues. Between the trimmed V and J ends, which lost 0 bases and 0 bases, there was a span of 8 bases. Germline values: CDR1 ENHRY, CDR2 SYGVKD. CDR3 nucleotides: TGTGCCATCAGTGAGTCGTTCCCTGCAACTAATGAAAAACTGTTTTTT. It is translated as CAISESFPATNEKLFF.

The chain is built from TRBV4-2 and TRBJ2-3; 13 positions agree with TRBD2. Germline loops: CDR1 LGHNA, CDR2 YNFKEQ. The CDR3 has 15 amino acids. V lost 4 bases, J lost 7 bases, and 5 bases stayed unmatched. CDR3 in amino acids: CASSPALAGGNTQYF. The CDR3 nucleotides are TGTGCCAGCAGCCCTGCACTAGCGGGGGGGAATACGCAGTATTTT.

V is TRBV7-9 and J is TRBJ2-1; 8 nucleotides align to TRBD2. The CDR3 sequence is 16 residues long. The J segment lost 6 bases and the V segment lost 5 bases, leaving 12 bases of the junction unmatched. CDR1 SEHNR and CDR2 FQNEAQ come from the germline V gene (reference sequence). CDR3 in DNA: TGTGCCAGCAGCCAAATCAAGACGGGGACTAGCAATGAGCAGTTCTTC. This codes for CASSQIKTGTSNEQFF.

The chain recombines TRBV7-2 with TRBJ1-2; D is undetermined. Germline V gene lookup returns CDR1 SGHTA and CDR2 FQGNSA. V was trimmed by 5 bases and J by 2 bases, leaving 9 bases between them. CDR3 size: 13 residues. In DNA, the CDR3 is TGTGCCAGCAGCCCCTACAGCAACTATGGCTACACCTTC. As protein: CASSPYSNYGYTF.